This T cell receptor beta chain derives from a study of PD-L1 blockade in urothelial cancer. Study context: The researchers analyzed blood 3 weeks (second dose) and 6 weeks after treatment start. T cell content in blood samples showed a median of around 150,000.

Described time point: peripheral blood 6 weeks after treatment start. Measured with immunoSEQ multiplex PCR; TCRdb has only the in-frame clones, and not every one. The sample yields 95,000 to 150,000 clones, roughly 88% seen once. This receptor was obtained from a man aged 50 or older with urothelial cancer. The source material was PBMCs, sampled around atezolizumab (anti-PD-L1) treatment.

The CDR3 reads CASSHSTGRTGELFF. The DNA of the CDR3 is TGCGCCAGCAGCCACAGCACAGGGCGGACCGGGGAGCTGTTTTTT. The V and J genes are TRBV4-1 and TRBJ2-2, with D possibly matching TRBD1 (6 bases). V was clipped by 3 bases and J by 5 bases, with 13 bases between them. The CDR3 has 15 residues. Germline V gives CDR1 MGHRA, CDR2 YSYEKL.